What follows is one TCR beta chain and its context. The data originate from a study of blood T cell repertoires in COVID-19. At the level of the study: Both acute and convalescent COVID-19 samples were obtained from the United States, Italy and Spain. PBMCs, B-cell-depleted T cells, or T cells were the source of the cDNA or gDNA that made up the material.

V lost 5 bases and J lost 0; bases outside the gene matches: 6. This CDR3 has 15 residues. The germline CDR1 and CDR2 sequences are SGHRS and YFSETQ. This study enrolled people aged about 18 to 100 from about two dozen US geographic areas. Using immunoSEQ multiplex PCR, the repertoire was profiled, and TCRdb retains in-frame clones only, with some absent. Here the sample spans roughly 240,000 clones, 65% to 90% being singletons. This chain uses TRBV5-1 with TRBJ1-1; 8 bases align to TRBD1. The TCR originated in a woman aged 50 to 60 with acute COVID-19. Specimen: PBMCs or T cells enriched from blood (not recorded which). The CDR3 protein is CASRRTGPMNTEAFF. The CDR3 bases are TGCGCCAGCAGAAGGACAGGGCCTATGAACACTGAAGCTTTCTTT.